This T cell receptor (beta chain) was sequenced in a study of cytomegalovirus exposure and HLA in healthy donors (dated by TCRdb to the late 2010s). In the study overall: An earlier analysis of more than 550 of the donors reported about 260 Gb of sequence data and roughly 120 million unique TCR beta sequences obtained from about 170 million T cells. All discovery cohort repertoires had been generated using a single sequencing platform. Class I and class II HLA loci were covered by the typing at four-digit resolution. Among the roughly 400 genotyped donors, around 81% belonged to the genetic ancestry cluster associated with self-reported Caucasian donors. The number of donors typed differed by locus, with 629-630 for A, B, C, DRB1 and DQB1, roughly 550 for DQA1, approximately 570 for DPA1, and under 490 for DPB1. Rather than drawing on any new phenotypic data, the later analysis identified candidate immune exposures from TCR beta sequences and the way those sequences occurred across donors. An early release that covered some 640 HLA-typed donors contained about 300 gigabases of sequencing data and 65 million to 100 million unique TCR sequences. The study profiled the T cell repertoires of under 700 subjects by immunosequencing and related them to cytomegalovirus serostatus. Roughly 5 DR-DQ haplotypes were handled as single units for association and clustering, since linkage in the cohort was strong. Genome-wide SNP genotypes for about 65% of the 666 donors were used in a later genetic analysis, which treated that subset as a discovery cohort. The study combined high-throughput TCR immunosequencing, statistical association of individual TCRs with disease status, and machine learning to predict cytomegalovirus infection status. A later analysis re-examined previously published TCR beta repertoires from just over 650 donors and added high-resolution HLA genotyping to investigate patterns of TCR occurrence. Besides the first cohort of roughly 700 subjects, a separate validation cohort made up of 120 different subjects was used. The study was designed to test whether signatures of past pathogen exposure could be identified by cataloging public T cell receptors. On average, roughly 200,000 unique TCR beta nucleotide sequences were sequenced per donor among a few hundred genotyped donors of the cohort, with roughly 20% of those sequences being non-productive. Donor age, sex, ethnicity and CMV serostatus were compiled together with the repertoire data. An earlier analysis of more than 450 of the donors used high-throughput TCR beta sequencing to judge whether each TCR beta V gene segment behaved as functional or pseudogenic.

Libraries came from the immunoSEQ multiplex PCR assay. For the multiplex PCR, a mixture combining 60 forward primers for TCR Vbeta segments and 13 reverse primers for TCR Jbeta segments was used. A multiplex PCR assay on genomic DNA amplified the CDR3 region of rearranged TCR beta genes. Amplified TCR beta libraries were sequenced as 87-base-pair reads on the Illumina HiSeq System. As for the original processing: In a later analysis, roughly 80 million unique TCR beta chains were counted across the roughly 670 repertoires, and some 10 million of these chains were shared by at least two donors. Raw reads were error-corrected and collapsed into unique sequences by a nearest-neighbor algorithm in which closely related sequences were merged to remove PCR and sequencing errors. To assign V, D and J gene segments, CDR3 sequences were aligned to IMGT reference sequences. For a sequence to be retained, a match of at least six nucleotides to both a V gene segment and a J gene segment was required. Rearrangements were called productive when the CDR3 lacked stop codons and stayed in frame with V and J; all others were non-productive. CDR3 was defined according to IMGT convention as the region running from the second conserved V-encoded cysteine to the conserved J-encoded phenylalanine. The earlier analysis of about 610 of the donors excluded any sequence lacking an unambiguous match to a single V gene segment. In an earlier analysis of 500 to 750 of the donors, V segments were called functional above 56.7% productive rearrangements and were called segregating when the between-donor standard deviation exceeded 5%. A statistical classification framework was built to diagnose cytomegalovirus status from the catalog of TCR beta chain sequences. In a later analysis, TCR nucleotide sequences were compared against IMGT/GENE-DB human TR gene sequences so that V and J genes could be assigned. The TCRdist pipeline was used in a later analysis to assign CDR3 sequences and most-parsimonious VDJ recombination scenarios. In a later analysis, each TCR beta chain was defined by its CDR3 amino acid sequence together with its V-gene family, and reads without a unique V-gene family were excluded. As a way to deal with suspected cross-contamination and a sequencing artifact, a later analysis dropped roughly 620 nucleotide sequences that were highly shared and had low generation probability. In a later analysis, a clonal expansion index for each public chain was calculated from normalized within-repertoire ranks of inferred template counts. A later analysis computed generation probabilities with a VDJ recombination model fitted to out-of-frame rearrangements, and checked the results against IGoR. Hypergeometric tests were used in a later analysis to score TCR-TCR, TCR-HLA and TCR-CMV co-occurrence, with a repertoire-size bias correction applied to the TCR pairs. A later analysis estimated false discovery rates by permuting HLA or CMV assignments 20 times. In a later analysis, co-occurring TCRs were grouped using DBSCAN, with TCRdist sequence similarity added in when clustering inside HLA-allele-positive subsets. For co-occurrence clustering, repertoires with fewer than 30,000 or more than 120,000 public chains were excluded, along with roughly five repertoires with anomalous nucleotide sharing. TCRdb obtained this table from immuneACCESS and retained in-frame rearrangements with V and J assigned. These tables miss some clones; where compared with another copy, unresolved V genes account for less than half of the shortfall, and the remainder is unexplained. For V, J and clone size, that table is used; D and trimming come from the DNA. For this sample the table gives around 120,000 clones, of which over 70% were detected only once. Roughly 10% of the sample belongs to the ten largest clones.

Remarks on this clone: Its antigen is not yet known. Qualities for individual bases were not recorded, and no much larger clone is one base off.

The germline V end is reduced by 4 bases and the J end by 2 bases; junction bases left unmatched: 13. The germline V gene gives CDR1 as KGHSY and CDR2 as FQNENV. The CDR3 measures 17 amino acids from cysteine to phenylalanine. Of all the DNA, just the CDR3 is kept, 51 bases in frame from base 1. What the work shows at the level of the full study, not this receptor alone: According to a later genetic analysis, donors in an Asian-associated ancestry cluster had fewer N-insertions in productive TCRs than the approximately 630-donor mean. Some IMGT-functional V segments, including TRBV6-2 and TRBV6-3, could not be told apart with the 87-base-pair reads, so those segments were excluded. A later analysis found that TCR association rates varied across HLA loci, with DRB1 alleles showing the most associated TCRs and HLA-C alleles the fewest. In a later genetic analysis, a missense DCLRE1C variant was associated with V-gene and J-gene trimming of TCR beta chains, and the association was replicated in an independent cohort. Around 16 rarely observed V segments, including chromosome 9 orphons, were excluded from the earlier analysis of 550 to 700 of the donors because counts were too low. A cluster of highly shared sequence variants was judged likely to be a technical artifact of the sequencing pipeline. It was suggested by the authors that the approach could potentially be generalized to other disease states and immunological phenotypes. Correlated functional status among segregating V segments might be attributable to linkage disequilibrium, but an unknown experimental factor could not be ruled out. The study gave a list of around 170 TCR beta chains associated with cytomegalovirus. While some public TCRs were present in many individuals, most TCR sequences turned up only very rarely across donors. In vitro tests confirmed that a few of the cytomegalovirus-associated TCR beta chains recognize cytomegalovirus antigens. For the cohort, immune exposure information was limited to CMV serostatus. In an earlier analysis of approximately 590 of the donors, most TCR beta V segments appeared in productive rearrangements about 87% or about 30% of the time, broadly matching IMGT annotations. A further reported finding was that TCR beta sequences accurately predicted the HLA-A and HLA-B alleles for most subjects in the first cohort. Because HLA typing was missing for some donors at each locus, association tests included only the typed subset. In a later analysis, around 17,000 TCR beta sequences were associated with specific HLA alleles at a false discovery rate of 0.05. The presence/absence analyses assumed that sequencing depth was roughly uniform across donors, and that assumption may not be true. Compared with equally common non-associated chains, HLA-associated TCR beta chains in a later analysis were more clonally expanded and had lower generation probabilities. The cohort was sequenced for TCR beta chains only, and without alpha or paired-chain data the features that could be detected were limited. A later analysis reported that several top co-occurrence clusters appeared linked to parvovirus B19, influenza, CMV and Epstein-Barr virus. Cytomegalovirus status was reported to be diagnosed by the classifier with high specificity and sensitivity in both the original and validation cohorts. Assigning TCR associations to individual alleles was difficult when HLA alleles, especially DR and DQ, strongly co-occurred. According to a later analysis, most CMV-associated TCR beta chains appeared to be HLA-restricted, and the HLA associations seemed to be driven largely by CMV exposure.

The cohort comprised 710 or so healthy bone marrow donors. All cohort members were sampled while nominally healthy, although unrecorded immune exposures were likely present. The donor was CMV seropositive and belonged to the group of more than 250 seropositive cohort members. A peripheral blood sample was provided by each donor, and peripheral blood mononuclear cells were used for TCR beta sequencing. Genomic DNA extraction from the blood cell samples was performed with the Qiagen DNeasy Blood Extraction Kit. The sample consisted of PBMCs. The sequence is built from TRBV16 and TRBJ2-7; the central 8 bases match TRBD1. The clonotype was recovered from a woman between 50 and 59 years old in good health and CMV-seropositive. The sequenced DNA: TGTGCCAGCAGCCTACAAGGGGCCGGGACAGGTGCCTACGAGCAGTACTTC. Its protein product is CASSLQGAGTGAYEQYF.